Following are 7 T cell receptor beta chains from one sample sequenced in a study of T-cell reconstitution after alpha-beta-depleted transplantation in children. The authors prepared the TCRbeta library with unique molecular identifiers. MiXCR, applied by TCRdb to the PCR reads, yields one record per CDR3 protein. The repertoire holds about 830,000 distinct CDR3 sequences, with 15% to 20% as singletons. The sample was PBMCs, mostly from graft donor cells, taken 360 days after TCRalphabeta/CD19-depleted stem cell transplant. These receptors came from a male patient younger than 18 who had a stem cell transplant for acute lymphoblastic leukemia, so the T cells may come from the graft donor.

The count of this clonotype is one. This chain uses TRBV6-5 with TRBJ1-1; D unclear. This CDR3 comprises 14 residues. V gave up 4 bases and J gave up 0 bases, with 9 bases separating them. Germline CDR1 is MNHEY and CDR2 is SVGAGI. CDR3 sequence reads: CASSSLAVNTEAFF. The DNA for the CDR3 is TGTGCCAGCAGTTCCCTCGCGGTGAACACTGAAGCTTTCTTT.

This clonotype was recorded a few times. This chain uses TRBV4-1 with TRBJ1-4; possible D gene TRBD1, 5 bases. There are 16 residues in the CDR3. CDR1 and CDR2 from the germline V gene are MGHRA and YSYEKL. V gave up 5 bases and J gave up 8 bases, with 21 bases separating them. Written as DNA, the CDR3 is TGCGCCAGCAGCGGGACCAGAGGTCGGAGGGGAGAAAAACTGTTTTTT. Translated, it gives CASSGTRGRRGEKLFF.

The chain joins TRBV18 to TRBJ2-7; weak D call: TRBD2 (5 bases). CDR1 KGHSH and CDR2 LQKENI come from the germline V gene. Trimming took off 6 bases at V and 4 bases at J, with 13 bases between the two ends. This CDR3 region has 13 residues. CDR3 sequence (DNA): TGTGCCAGCTCCACGGACTGGAATTACGAGCAGTACTTC. Protein: CASSTDWNYEQYF.

In this sample, this clonotype turned up many times. J is TRBJ2-5 and V is TRBV25-1, with 8 positions matching TRBD2. The CDR3 totals 15 residues. The V gene end was trimmed by 3 bases and the J gene end by 6 bases; junction bases not matched to a gene: 9. CDR1 is MGHDK, CDR2 SYGVNS, per germline. The CDR3 reads CASSDAREGGKTQYF. DNA for the CDR3: TGTGCCAGCAGTGACGCCCGGGAGGGTGGAAAGACCCAGTACTTC.

The V and J genes are TRBV20-1 and TRBJ1-1; D call uncertain. The CDR3 has 12 amino acids. The germline V gene has CDR1 DFQATT and CDR2 SNEGSKA (reference sequence). V shed 5 bases and J shed 1 base, with 8 bases lying between them. The CDR3 region is CSADKSNTEAFF. In nucleotides, the CDR3 is TGCAGTGCTGACAAATCGAACACTGAAGCTTTCTTT.

This clonotype was picked up a small number of times. This chain joins TRBV4-2 and TRBJ2-7; TRBD2 matches at 13 bases. Germline-derived CDR1 and CDR2 are LGHNA and YNFKEQ. V gave up 3 bases and J gave up 4 bases; unmatched junction bases: 6. This CDR3 contains 16 residues. This CDR3 is CASSQTSGLAGYEQYF. CDR3 DNA: TGTGCCAGCAGCCAGACCTCGGGACTAGCGGGATACGAGCAGTACTTC.

This clonotype was observed a few times. The V gene is TRBV7-8, the J gene TRBJ2-5, with TRBD2 as a possible D gene (6 bases). Per germline, CDR1 SGHVS and CDR2 FQNEAQ. This CDR3 contains 15 residues. The V end was cut by 4 bases, the J end by 4 bases, with 16 bases between. Written as DNA, the CDR3 is TGTGCCAGCAGCTACCCGGGAGTCCTCCCAGAGACCCAGTACTTC. Translated, it gives CASSYPGVLPETQYF.